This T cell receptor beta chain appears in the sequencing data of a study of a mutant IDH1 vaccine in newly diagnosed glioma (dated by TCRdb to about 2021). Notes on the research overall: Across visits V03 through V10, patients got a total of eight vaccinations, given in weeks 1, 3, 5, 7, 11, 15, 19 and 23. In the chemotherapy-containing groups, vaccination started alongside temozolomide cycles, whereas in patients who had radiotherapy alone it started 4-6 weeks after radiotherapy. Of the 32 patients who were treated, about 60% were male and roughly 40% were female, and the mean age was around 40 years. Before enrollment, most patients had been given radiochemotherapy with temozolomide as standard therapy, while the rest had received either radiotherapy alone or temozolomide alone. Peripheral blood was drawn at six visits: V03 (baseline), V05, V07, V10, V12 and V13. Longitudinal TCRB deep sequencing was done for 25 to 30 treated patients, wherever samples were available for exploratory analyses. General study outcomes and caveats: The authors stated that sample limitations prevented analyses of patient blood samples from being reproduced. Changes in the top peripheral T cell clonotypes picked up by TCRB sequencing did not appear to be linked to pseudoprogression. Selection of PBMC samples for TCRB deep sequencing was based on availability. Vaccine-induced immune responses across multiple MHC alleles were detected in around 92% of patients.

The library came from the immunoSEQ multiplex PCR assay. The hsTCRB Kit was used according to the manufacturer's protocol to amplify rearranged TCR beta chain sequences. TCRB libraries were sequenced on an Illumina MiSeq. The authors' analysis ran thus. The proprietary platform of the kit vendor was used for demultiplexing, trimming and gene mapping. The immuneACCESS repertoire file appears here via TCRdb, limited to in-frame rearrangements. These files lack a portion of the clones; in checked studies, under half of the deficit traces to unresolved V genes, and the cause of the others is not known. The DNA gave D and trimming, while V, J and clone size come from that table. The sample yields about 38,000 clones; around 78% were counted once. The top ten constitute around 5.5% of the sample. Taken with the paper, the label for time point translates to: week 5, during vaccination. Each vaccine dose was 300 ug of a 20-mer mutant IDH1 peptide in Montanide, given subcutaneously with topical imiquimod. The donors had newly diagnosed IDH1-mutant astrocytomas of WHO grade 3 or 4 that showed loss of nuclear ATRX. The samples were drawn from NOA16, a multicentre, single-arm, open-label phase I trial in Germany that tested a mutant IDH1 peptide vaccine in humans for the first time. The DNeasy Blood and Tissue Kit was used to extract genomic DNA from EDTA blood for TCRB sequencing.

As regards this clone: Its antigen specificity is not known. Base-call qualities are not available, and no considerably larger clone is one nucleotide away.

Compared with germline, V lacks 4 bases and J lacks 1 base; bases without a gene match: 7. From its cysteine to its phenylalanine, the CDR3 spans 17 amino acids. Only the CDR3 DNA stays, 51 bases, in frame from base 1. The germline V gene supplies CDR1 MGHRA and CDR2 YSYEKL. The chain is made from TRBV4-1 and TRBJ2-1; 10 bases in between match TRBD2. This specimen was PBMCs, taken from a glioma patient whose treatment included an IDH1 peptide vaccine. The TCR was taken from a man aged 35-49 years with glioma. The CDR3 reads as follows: CASSPRGLAPSYNEQFF. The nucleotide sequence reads TGCGCCAGCAGCCCCCGGGGACTAGCGCCGTCCTACAATGAGCAGTTCTTC.